Following are 9 T cell receptor beta chains from one sample sequenced in a study of beta chain features in type 1 diabetes. Study outcomes and limitations: The study found moderately but significantly shorter TCRB CDR3s in all four CD4+ subsets of Type 1 diabetes patients.

Expressed TCRB transcripts were sequenced because the isolated RNA had all been reverse transcribed beforehand. Clones were read by immunoSEQ multiplex PCR, and TCRdb kept only the in-frame ones, dropping some. The data hold 150,000 to 200,000 clones, with approximately 9% observed a single time. The antigens of these receptors remain unknown. Sequenced input: central memory CD4+ T cells from blood. All receptors derive from a woman between 18 and 29 years old with type 1 diabetes.

V usage is TRBV15 and J usage is TRBJ2-5; D may be TRBD1 (6 bases). This CDR3 spans 14 amino acids. Germline-derived CDR1 and CDR2 are LNHNV and YYDKDF (reference sequence). Trimming stripped 8 bases from V and 1 base from J, with 14 bases between. The CDR3 DNA is TGTGCCACCGAGACAGGTACCCTCCAAGAGACCCAGTACTTC. It translates to CATETGTLQETQYF.

This sequence joins TRBV6-7 and TRBJ1-1; 7 positions agree with TRBD1. TRBV6-7 counts as an open reading frame of uncertain function. The CDR3 spans 16 residues. J was trimmed by 1 base and V by 0 bases; bases with no gene match: 5. The CDR3 spells CASSYSLTGTNTEAFF. In DNA form, the CDR3 reads TGTGCCAGCAGTTACTCCCTGACAGGGACGAACACTGAAGCTTTCTTT.

This clone was found a few times. The chain joins TRBV9 to TRBJ2-3, with D possibly TRBD2 on 5 matching bases. V was trimmed by 7 bases and J by 6 bases, leaving 21 bases between them. The CDR3 has 15 residues. From germline, CDR1 is SGDLS and CDR2 YYNGEE. CDR3 residues: CASGLLTGKRDTQYF. The CDR3 DNA reads as TGTGCCAGCGGCCTCCTTACGGGAAAGAGGGATACGCAGTATTTT. Looking up the rest from reference TRBV9 and TRBJ2-3 gives the full variable domain: DSGVTQTPKHLITATGQRVTLRCSPRSGDLSVYWYQQSLDQGLQFLIQYYNGEERAKGNILERFSAQQFPDLHSELNLSSLELGDSALYFCASGLLTGKRDTQYFGPGTRLTVL.

There are a few counts of this clone. This sequence joins TRBV10-3 and TRBJ1-6; TRBD1 is a possible D gene (6 bases). The germline V and J ends were trimmed by 2 bases and 9 bases, with 8 bases remaining between them. The CDR3 loop spans 13 amino acids. Germline CDR1 reads ENHRY; CDR2 reads SYGVKD. CDR3 DNA sequence: TGTGCCATCAGTGAGAAACAGGGTTCACCCCTCCACTTT. It is translated as CAISEKQGSPLHF.

The chain couples TRBV6-6 to TRBJ2-3; D is undetermined. Germline assignment: CDR1 MNHNY and CDR2 SVGAGI (reference sequence). V was clipped by 6 bases and J by 0 bases, with 10 bases between them. The CDR3 covers 14 residues. The CDR3 loop is CASRERISTDTQYF. As DNA, the CDR3 is TGTGCCAGCAGGGAGCGTATTAGCACAGATACGCAGTATTTT.

The genes are TRBV29-1 and TRBJ1-5; 8 positions agree with TRBD1. V was clipped by 5 bases and J by 3 bases; unmatched bases: 6. Germline CDR1 SQVTM, CDR2 ANQGSEA. The CDR3 length is 14 residues. The CDR3 here is CSVKGQGANQPQHF. In DNA form, the CDR3 reads TGCAGCGTTAAGGGGCAGGGGGCCAATCAGCCCCAGCATTTT.

The rearrangement links TRBV4-3 to TRBJ2-5; D is possibly TRBD1 (6 bases). The CDR3 contains 15 residues. V was pared by 1 base and J by 4 bases, with 13 bases between. Germline V gene sequence: CDR1 LGHNA, CDR2 YSLEER. The CDR3 DNA follows: TGCGCCAGCAGCCAAGCGCGCAGGGGTGGAGAGACCCAGTACTTC. This translates into CASSQARRGGETQYF.

This clone was counted only a few times. The chain carries TRBV7-8 and TRBJ2-1; 7 positions agree with TRBD2. This CDR3 comprises 19 residues. The junction had 20 bases not matched to a gene; V was cut back by 4 bases and J by 5 bases. Germline V gene data show CDR1 as SGHVS and CDR2 as FQNEAQ. The CDR3 loop reads CASSYLPPGGSTIHNEQFF. The CDR3 nucleotides read TGTGCCAGCAGCTATCTACCACCGGGCGGGAGTACTATTCACAATGAGCAGTTCTTC.

This clone was detected only a few times. This rearrangement joins TRBV30 to TRBJ2-3, with TRBD2 matching over 8 bases. Germline CDR1 reads GTSNPN; CDR2 reads SVGIG (reference sequence). Losses at the gene ends were 4 bases for V and 0 bases for J; bases not matched to a gene: 3. This CDR3 region has 14 residues. The CDR3: CAWIRLASTDTQYF. The CDR3 DNA reads as TGTGCCTGGATTCGACTAGCGAGCACAGATACGCAGTATTTT.